One TCR beta chain is described in this entry. What this receptor recognizes is not known. Nothing much larger sits one base from this clone, and base qualities are not available. The CDR3 holds 15 amino acids from the cysteine to the phenylalanine. Only the CDR3 DNA is retained, 45 bases long and in frame from the first base. CDR1 SGHDT and CDR2 YYEEEE are derived from the germline V gene. The junction shows trimming of 3 bases on V and 6 bases on J, and the gene matches do not reach 9 bases of it. The data derive from a study of blood T cells in healthy people across ages (dated by TCRdb to about 2015). With respect to the entire study: In model experiments, template switching captured about one uniquely barcoded TCR beta cDNA molecule for every two T cells. To track age-related changes in TCR beta repertoire diversity, the study relied on deep sequencing normalized with unique cDNA molecular identifiers. The donors were split into four age groups: young (average approximately 16 years), middle-aged (roughly 40), aged (62) and long-lived (approximately 80). To avoid experimental bias, donors of different ages were randomly spread across the sequencing lanes. Two additional independent replicas of 1 million unique cDNA reads from the same blood draw were analyzed for two donors (one aged 18 to 30 and one aged 80 or older).

Receptor libraries were prepared by 5' RACE. Instrument on record: Illumina HiSeq 2500. A second PCR of roughly 7 to 12 cycles was run with a J-beta primer mix and a sample-barcoded 5' primer. A template-switch 5' adaptor carrying 12 random nucleotides introduced a unique molecular identifier onto each TCR beta cDNA molecule. Each sample yielded at least 2.5 million CDR3-containing paired-end reads. First-strand cDNA was synthesized from all RNA with the Mint cDNA synthesis kit, primed by a TRBC-specific oligonucleotide. Following uracil-DNA glycosylase treatment, all cDNA underwent a first 18-cycle PCR with the universal primers M1SS and BC2_uni_R. Turning to the authors' computational methods: For normalization, 1 million high-quality reads, each with a distinct molecular identifier, were randomly selected from each sample. Instead of being binned into consensus sequences, reads that shared molecular identifiers were thrown out. CDR3 identification, clonotype clustering and error correction used MiTCR with a Q25 quality threshold and the strictest error-elimination algorithm. A nonparametric unseen species model with Euler transformation was used to estimate a lower bound on total TCR beta diversity. TCRdb took the public reads, trimmed them with fastp at Q25, ran MiXCR for clone calling and kept in-frame beta chains. Merged by CDR3 protein, the rows form single entries marked with the most common genes and DNA. The V and J calls follow TCRdb's processing rather than the paper's. This sample holds roughly 1.6 million distinct CDR3 sequences; about 35% were observed only once. The ten largest clones represent about 11% of the sample.

Donors were 39 systemically healthy Caucasian individuals from Russia aged roughly 6 to 95 years. Approximately 11 milliliters of peripheral blood were drawn from each donor into EDTA-treated Vacutainer tubes. Ficoll-Paque density-gradient centrifugation was used to isolate PBMCs, with at least 6 million per sample. Trizol reagent was used to extract total RNA from PBMCs, with at least 5.5 micrograms per sample. Naive CD45RAhigh/CD27high T cell percentages were measured by flow cytometry on a PBMC aliquot from every donor. Overall study results and their limits: Because the CMV infection status of the donors was unknown, age-related changes in expanded clonotypes may potentially have been confounded. Estimates of total diversity based on one million sequenced T cells were regarded as lower bounds and as underestimates. Because profiling used bulk unsorted PBMCs, naive and antigen-experienced compartments could not be compared conclusively. Observed TCR beta diversity per million T cells fell roughly linearly with age, and a significant reduction was already apparent by age roughly 41. Compared with the aged group, more naive CD4+ T cells, fewer expanded clones and increased TCR diversity were shown by the long-lived group, suggesting age selection. The percentage of naive T cells measured by flow cytometry correlated strongly with observed TCR beta diversity.

The chain is made from TRBV5-6 and TRBJ2-1, with TRBD2 identical over 7 junction bases. This sequence was found in a woman between 25 and 40 years old in good health. Material: blood. The nucleotide sequence reads TGTGCCAGCAGCTCAGTGATGGGCGGGGGCAATGAGCAGTTCTTC. It encodes CASSSVMGGGNEQFF.